This TCR beta chain was captured in a study of Graves' ophthalmopathy and Graves' hyperthyroidism. This clonotype has more than one count but fewer than ten. Amplification targeted the TCR beta CDR3 regions, with RNA transcripts as the source material. After a first-round RT-PCR with HTBI primers, a second-round multiplex PCR was run. TCRdb reprocessed the multiplex PCR reads via MiXCR and lists one record per CDR3 protein. The sample consists of more than 1,000,000 distinct CDR3 sequences, about 40% of them appearing once. The sample comprised peripheral blood or thyroid tissue (not recorded which). The origin of this receptor is an adult man with Graves' hyperthyroidism.

The CDR3 here is CASSRKRESYEQYF. CDR3 coding DNA: TGTGCCAGCAGCCGAAAGAGGGAATCCTACGAGCAGTACTTC. This chain links TRBV9 with TRBJ2-7, with D possibly matching TRBD2 (5 bases). Trimming cost V 4 bases and J 1 base, with 12 bases left between them. Germline-derived CDR1 and CDR2 are SGDLS and YYNGEE. This CDR3 has 14 amino acids.